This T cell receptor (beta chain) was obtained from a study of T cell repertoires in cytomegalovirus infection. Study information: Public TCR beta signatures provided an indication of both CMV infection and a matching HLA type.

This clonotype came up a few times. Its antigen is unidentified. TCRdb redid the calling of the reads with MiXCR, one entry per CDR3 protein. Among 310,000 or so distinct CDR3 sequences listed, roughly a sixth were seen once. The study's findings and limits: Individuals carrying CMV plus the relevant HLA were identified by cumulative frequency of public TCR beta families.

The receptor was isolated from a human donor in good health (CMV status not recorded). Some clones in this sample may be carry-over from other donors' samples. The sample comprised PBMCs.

The CDR3: CASNNRGAGTDTQYF. CDR3 DNA sequence: TGTGCCAGCAATAACCGGGGGGCAGGCACAGATACGCAGTATTTT. The chain is built from TRBV12-3 or TRBV12-4 and TRBJ2-3; a weak D match, TRBD2 (7 bases). V was shortened by 7 bases and J by 1 base, with 15 bases between the two germline ends. The CDR3 runs 15 residues.